The next 26 T cell receptor beta chains were all read from a single sample in a study of CD8 T cells in ankylosing spondylitis. TCRdb independently ran MiXCR on the 5' RACE reads; one entry per CDR3 protein. The data hold 200,000 or so distinct CDR3 sequences, with around a quarter observed a single time. The specimen sequenced was blood, either unsorted or a sorted T cell fraction (not recorded which). The origin of the receptors is a male donor with ankylosing spondylitis or in good health (not recorded which).

This clonotype was detected only once. The CDR3 DNA sequence: TGTGCCAGCACCGGACAGGACCCCAGCTCCTACAATGAGCAGTTCTTC. Translation gives CASTGQDPSSYNEQFF. The chain has TRBV6-1 and TRBJ2-1; 7 nucleotides line up with TRBD1. The length of the CDR3 is 16 residues. Looked up from germline, CDR1 is MNHNS and CDR2 is SASEGT. With 7 bases clipped from V and 0 bases from J, the junction kept 9 bases outside the gene matches.

This chain uses TRBV5-1 with TRBJ2-1; D is unresolved. The germline V gene encodes CDR1 SGHRS and CDR2 YFSETQ. The CDR3 loop spans 12 amino acids. The V end lost 4 bases, the J end lost 9 bases, and 11 bases lay between the germline ends. CDR3 region: CASSPTALEQFF. CDR3 DNA: TGCGCCAGCAGCCCGACGGCTCTTGAGCAGTTCTTC.

There are many counts of this clonotype. The chain carries TRBV7-8 and TRBJ1-1, with a possible D match to TRBD1 (5 bases). The ends were cut back, 5 bases at V and 0 bases at J, with 13 bases in the middle. CDR1 and CDR2 (germline): SGHVS, FQNEAQ. The CDR3 is made up of 15 amino acids. CDR3 protein: CASSPASGMNTEAFF. The CDR3 DNA reads as TGTGCCAGCAGCCCCGCTTCAGGGATGAACACTGAAGCTTTCTTT.

This clonotype was detected ten times or more. The chain couples TRBV7-3 to TRBJ2-1, with TRBD1 matching 9 bases. CDR1 SGHTA and CDR2 FQGTGA come from the germline V gene. The V segment lost 4 bases and the J segment 6 bases; nucleotides outside the gene matches: 1. The CDR3 totals 13 residues. The CDR3 loop is CASSSDRGNEQFF. Written as DNA, the CDR3 is TGTGCCAGCAGCTCGGACAGGGGCAATGAGCAGTTCTTC.

Notes on this clonotype: At one end the junction does not follow the germline gene, possibly because of a read error. The chain couples TRBV7-2 to TRBJ1-6, with TRBD1 matching over 7 bases. This CDR3 is 14 amino acids long. Germline CDR1 SGHTA, CDR2 FQGNSA. Here the CDR3 DNA reads TGTGCCAGCTGCTTAACAGGGGATCGCTCACCCCCCCACTTT. It translates to CASCLTGDRSPPHF.

This clonotype was found a few times. This chain joins TRBV12-3 or TRBV12-4 and TRBJ1-2; 10 nucleotides line up with TRBD1. This CDR3 comprises 14 residues. V lost 8 bases and J lost 8; bases outside the gene matches: 11. This chain's CDR3 is CASGQGGAARGYTF. DNA of the CDR3: TGTGCCAGCGGACAGGGGGGGGCGGCGCGGGGCTACACCTTC.

The chain employs TRBV4-3 and TRBJ2-3; D is tentatively TRBD1 or TRBD2 (5 bases each). CDR1 is LGHNA, CDR2 YSLEER, per germline. V was clipped by 4 bases and J by 0 bases, with 11 bases between them. This CDR3 comprises 15 residues. CDR3 residues: CASSPRGVSTDTQYF. As DNA, the CDR3 is TGCGCCAGCAGCCCAAGGGGAGTGAGCACAGATACGCAGTATTTT.

This clonotype was counted many times. The genes are TRBV9 and TRBJ1-6, with D perhaps TRBD1 (6 bases). Germline values: CDR1 SGDLS, CDR2 YYNGEE. The CDR3 has 16 residues. Trimming took off 4 bases at V and 5 bases at J, with 16 bases between the two ends. CDR3 sequence reads: CASSLRGDNNNSPLHF. CDR3 DNA sequence: TGTGCCAGCAGCCTAAGGGGGGACAACAATAATTCACCCCTCCACTTT.

There are many counts of this clonotype. This rearrangement joins TRBV6-1 to TRBJ1-3; D not certain. Germline CDR1 reads MNHNS; CDR2 reads SASEGT. Trimming took off 6 bases at V and 4 bases at J, with 10 bases between the two ends. The length of the CDR3 is 13 residues. CDR3 in amino acids: CASRGGPGNTIYF. The CDR3 region has the DNA TGTGCCAGCAGAGGAGGGCCCGGAAACACCATATATTTT.

In the case of this clonotype: Since a much larger clone is just one base distant, this may be a read error. The genes are TRBV5-4 and TRBJ2-5; D perhaps matches TRBD1 (6 bases). This CDR3 has 14 amino acids. Germline V gives CDR1 SGHNT, CDR2 YYREEE (reference sequence). Trimming removed 4 bases from V and 0 bases from J, with 10 bases in between. This CDR3 is CASSLDSDQETQYF. DNA of the CDR3: TGTGCCAGCAGCCTGGACAGCGACCAAGAGACCCAGTACTTC.

The V gene is TRBV7-2, the J gene TRBJ2-7, with D unclear. The CDR3 extends over 12 amino acids. CDR1 and CDR2 from the germline V gene are SGHTA and FQGNSA. V lost 5 bases and J 4 bases, leaving 9 bases between the germline ends. CDR3 region: CASSPDLYEQYF. Here the CDR3 DNA reads TGTGCCAGCAGCCCAGACTTATACGAGCAGTACTTC.

The sample holds many counts of this clonotype. V usage is TRBV7-8 and J usage is TRBJ2-2, with 7 bases lining up with TRBD2. Per the germline V gene, CDR1 is SGHVS and CDR2 is FQNEAQ. With V trimmed by 1 base and J by 5 bases, 7 bases remained unmatched. The CDR3 runs 16 residues. CDR3 residues: CASSLEYGRPTGELFF. The CDR3 DNA sequence: TGTGCCAGCAGCTTAGAATACGGGAGGCCAACCGGGGAGCTGTTTTTT.

The rearrangement links TRBV9 to TRBJ2-1, with D perhaps TRBD2 (6 bases). Germline lookup yields CDR1 SGDLS and CDR2 YYNGEE. The CDR3 totals 15 residues. Trimming cost V 4 bases and J 8 bases, with 19 bases left between them. CDR3 nucleotide sequence: TGTGCCAGCAGCCCCCGACTAGTGGGTGGCTATGAGCAGTTCTTC. This encodes CASSPRLVGGYEQFF.

With regard to this clonotype: The junction does not match germline at one end; this may be a read error. V usage is TRBV20-1 and J usage is TRBJ2-1; TRBD2 agrees at 8 bases. CDR3 length: 18 residues. Germline V CDR1 and CDR2: DFQATT, SNEGSKA (reference sequence). CDR3 in amino acids: CCARGPASGWSSYNEQFF. The CDR3 coding sequence is TGCTGTGCTAGAGGCCCCGCTAGCGGGTGGAGCTCCTACAATGAGCAGTTCTTC.

This chain links TRBV29-1 with TRBJ2-1; 12 bases agree with TRBD2. This CDR3 is built from 15 residues. V shed 1 base and J 7 bases; nucleotides not matched to a gene: 5. Per the germline V gene, CDR1 is SQVTM and CDR2 is ANQGSEA. CDR3 coding DNA: TGCAGCGTTGAAGGGACTAGCGGGACAATAAATGAGCAGTTCTTC. It specifies CSVEGTSGTINEQFF.

This clonotype was seen a handful of times. A much larger clonotype is one base distant, so this may be a read error. The rearrangement joins TRBV20-1 to TRBJ1-5; no clear D gene. This CDR3 spans 12 amino acids. Per the germline V gene, CDR1 is DFQATT and CDR2 is SNEGSKA (reference sequence). V lost 3 bases, J lost 0 bases, and 3 bases lay in between. The CDR3 protein is CSARASNQPQHF. In DNA, the CDR3 is TGCAGTGCTAGGGCTAGCAATCAGCCCCAGCATTTT.

This clonotype has at least ten counts. J is TRBJ2-7 and V is TRBV29-1; D perhaps matches TRBD1 (5 bases). CDR1 and CDR2 (germline): SQVTM, ANQGSEA. Trimming pared 8 bases from V and 4 bases from J, leaving 18 bases between. The CDR3 runs to 13 residues. CDR3 sequence reads: CSIGATGFYEQYF. The CDR3 DNA sequence: TGCAGCATAGGGGCCACCGGCTTTTACGAGCAGTACTTC.

A few counts support this clonotype. The chain carries TRBV28 and TRBJ2-1; D remains unclear. This CDR3 has 12 residues. Trimming stripped 5 bases from V and 2 bases from J, with 4 bases between. Germline V gene sequence: CDR1 MDHEN, CDR2 SYDVKM. The CDR3: CASSGPYNEQFF. DNA of the CDR3: TGTGCCAGCAGTGGACCCTACAATGAGCAGTTCTTC.

This clonotype was observed a few times. The chain carries TRBV2 and TRBJ1-1; D is ambiguous. Germline values: CDR1 SNHLY, CDR2 FYNNEI. This CDR3 has 15 amino acids. V was trimmed by 4 bases and J by 1 base, leaving 13 bases between them. CDR3: CASSGKGSTNTEAFF. CDR3 coding DNA: TGTGCCAGCAGTGGAAAAGGGTCAACGAACACTGAAGCTTTCTTT.

A remark on this clonotype: One base away lies a much larger clone, so this may be a sequencing read error. The CDR3, as DNA: TGTGCCGGCAGGAGACTAGCGGCGAACACCGGGGAGCTGTTTTTT. Its protein product is CAGRRLAANTGELFF. V usage is TRBV6-1 and J usage is TRBJ2-2; TRBD2 aligns across 9 bases. Germline assignment: CDR1 MNHNS and CDR2 SASEGT. This CDR3 has 15 residues.

This clonotype was counted only a few times. This chain's CDR3 is CASSLGTGLSNQPQHF. In DNA form, the CDR3 reads TGTGCCAGCAGCCTTGGGACAGGGCTGTCCAATCAGCCCCAGCATTTT. V and J are TRBV5-6 and TRBJ1-5; TRBD1 matches at 9 bases. Germline CDR1 and CDR2: SGHDT and YYEEEE. V shed 4 bases and J 3 bases; nucleotides not matched to a gene: 8. This CDR3 has 16 residues. Full variable domain (remainder filled in from reference TRBV5-6 and TRBJ1-5): DAGVTQSPTHLIKTRGQQVTLRCSPKSGHDTVSWYQQALGQGPQFIFQYYEEEERQRGNFPDRFSGHQFPNYSSELNVNALLLGDSALYLCASSLGTGLSNQPQHFGDGTRLSIL.

V usage is TRBV24-1 and J usage is TRBJ2-7; 8 bases agree with TRBD1. V trimming: 0 bases; J trimming: 2 bases; junction bases outside the gene matches: 5. The CDR3 is 16 amino acids. From germline, CDR1 is KGHDR and CDR2 SFDVKD. Here the CDR3 reads CATSDLSATGAYEQYF. The CDR3 nucleotides are TGTGCCACCAGTGATTTGAGTGCGACAGGGGCCTACGAGCAGTACTTC.

This clonotype was detected many times. The chain joins TRBV20-1 to TRBJ2-1, with D unclear. Germline-derived CDR1 and CDR2 are DFQATT and SNEGSKA (reference sequence). The CDR3 covers 13 residues. Trimming took 6 bases from V and 1 from J, leaving 10 bases between them. The CDR3 coding sequence is TGCAGTGCCCCTCTCGGATCCTACAATGAGCAGTTCTTC. It codes for CSAPLGSYNEQFF.

This rearrangement joins TRBV29-1 to TRBJ1-1, with D possibly TRBD1 on 5 matching bases. The germline V gene has CDR1 SQVTM and CDR2 ANQGSEA. V lost 4 bases and J 2 bases, leaving 17 bases between the germline ends. This CDR3 is 15 amino acids long. CDR3 bases: TGCAGCGTTGTTCCAAAACGGGGCTTTAACACTGAAGCTTTCTTT. Translation gives CSVVPKRGFNTEAFF. Supplemented by reference TRBV29-1 and TRBJ1-1, the full variable domain reads SAVISQKPSRDICQRGTSLTIQCQVDSQVTMMFWYRQQPGQSLTLIATANQGSEATYESGFVIDKFPISRPNLTFSTLTVSNMSPEDSSIYLCSVVPKRGFNTEAFFGQGTRLTVV.

Regarding this clonotype: Compared with germline, one end of the junction differs, possibly owing to a read error. This chain uses TRBV6-1 with TRBJ1-2, with 8 bases identical to TRBD1. CDR1 and CDR2 from the germline V gene are MNHNS and SASEGT. The CDR3 covers 15 residues. As DNA, the CDR3 is TGTGCCAGCAGTGATCGCAGGGGGCTAATGCATGGCTACCCCTTC. Translating gives CASSDRRGLMHGYPF.

This clonotype was detected ten times or more. The chain joins TRBV20-1 to TRBJ2-1, with TRBD1 identical over 8 bases. The CDR3 runs 18 residues. Per the germline V gene, CDR1 is DFQATT and CDR2 is SNEGSKA (reference sequence). V lost 0 bases and J lost 1; bases outside the gene matches: 11. CDR3 bases: TGCAGTGCTAGAGATTTCAGGGGGCATGGAAGGTCCTACAATGAGCAGTTCTTC. Protein sequence: CSARDFRGHGRSYNEQFF.